The next 29 T cell receptor beta chains were all read from a single sample in a study of T cells after yellow fever vaccination. TCRdb called the 5' RACE reads again in MiXCR, with one record for every CDR3 protein. The table lists a few hundred thousand distinct CDR3 sequences, over 3.5% of them singletons, with approximately 19% in the top ten. Source: PBMCs, taken 15 days after the yellow fever booster vaccination. Every receptor here comes from a man aged 18 to 35 who received the YFV17D yellow fever vaccine.

This clonotype occurred many times. The V gene is TRBV21-1, the J gene TRBJ2-7; the listed D gene, TRBD1, was not tested against the DNA. TRBV21-1 counts as a pseudogene. The CDR3 has 12 residues. The CDR3 DNA reads as TGTGCCAGCAGCGCCTGTCGCGTAGTGCAGTACTTC. This encodes CASSACRVVQYF.

This clonotype showed up many times. This rearrangement joins TRBV7-9 to TRBJ2-3; 7 bases line up with TRBD2. V shed 2 bases, J shed 5 bases, and the junction held 4 bases outside the gene matches. Germline CDR1 is SEHNR and CDR2 is FQNEAQ (reference sequence). This CDR3 spans 14 amino acids. In DNA, the CDR3 is TGTGCCAGCAGCTTAACGGGGGGTCTAGATACGCAGTATTTT. Protein product: CASSLTGGLDTQYF. The whole variable domain, filled in from reference TRBV7-9 and TRBJ2-3, reads DTGVSQNPRHKITKRGQNVTFRCDPISEHNRLYWYRQTLGQGPEFLTYFQNEAQLEKSRLLSDRFSAERPKGSFSTLEIQRTEQGDSAMYLCASSLTGGLDTQYFGPGTRLTVL.

This clonotype was observed at least ten times. The chain joins TRBV10-3 to TRBJ1-1, with D tentatively TRBD1 (5 bases). Germline V lookup: CDR1 ENHRY, CDR2 SYGVKD. CDR3 length: 16 amino acids. V lost 10 bases and J lost 2, with 23 bases in between. CDR3 bases: TGTGCCACCAGCAGGGTAGGCCAACCCCAAAACACTGAAGCTTTCTTT. It yields the protein CATSRVGQPQNTEAFF.

A few counts support this clonotype. The chain employs TRBV6-2 or TRBV6-3 and TRBJ2-7; 10 bases agree with TRBD2. CDR1 is MNHEY, CDR2 SVGEGT, per germline. Trimming removed 5 bases from V and 1 base from J; junction bases left unmatched: 8. CDR3 length equals 16 residues. In DNA form, the CDR3 reads TGTGCCAGCAGTGAGCTAGAGGGACTAGCGTCCTACGAGCAGTACGTC. This translates into CASSELEGLASYEQYV.

J is TRBJ1-2 and V is TRBV7-2; a weak D match, TRBD1 (5 bases). Germline CDR1 and CDR2: SGHTA and FQGNSA. This CDR3 has 14 residues. The ends were cut back, 3 bases at V and 4 bases at J, with 12 bases in the middle. CDR3 sequence: CASSLGPAAYGYTF. DNA for the CDR3: TGTGCCAGCAGCTTGGGACCGGCTGCCTATGGCTACACCTTC.

This clonotype was counted a few times. This chain links TRBV3-1 with TRBJ2-3; D gene unclear. CDR1 and CDR2 from the germline V gene are LGHDT and YNNKEL (reference sequence). The CDR3 runs 15 residues. Trimming pared 1 base from V and 2 bases from J, leaving 10 bases between. In DNA form, the CDR3 reads TGTGCCAGCAGCCAAGGTCTCTCTGCCACAGATACGCAGTATTTT. Translating gives CASSQGLSATDTQYF.

This clonotype was detected many times. The chain couples TRBV10-3 to TRBJ2-5; D unresolved. Germline CDR1 is ENHRY and CDR2 is SYGVKD. The CDR3 length is 15 residues. Trimming removed 0 bases from V and 3 bases from J, with 11 bases in between. CDR3 nucleotides: TGTGCCATCAGTGAGTCCCGTAATCCAAAAGAGACCCAGTACTTC. This sequence encodes CAISESRNPKETQYF.

The table lists this clonotype with many counts. The V call is TRBV29-1, the J call TRBJ1-4; possibly TRBD1 for D (6 bases). Germline CDR1 and CDR2: SQVTM and ANQGSEA. This CDR3 spans 14 amino acids. The ends were cut back, 2 bases at V and 6 bases at J, with 13 bases in the middle. CDR3 sequence (DNA): TGCAGCGTTGAAACATGGGGGGCACATGAAAAACTGTTTTTT. It encodes CSVETWGAHEKLFF.

This clonotype was seen at least ten times. This chain connects TRBV5-1 to TRBJ1-4, with unresolved D. The V end lost 4 bases, the J end lost 4 bases, and 14 bases lay between the germline ends. This CDR3 region has 15 residues. The germline V gene has CDR1 SGHRS and CDR2 YFSETQ. The CDR3 coding sequence is TGCGCCAGCAGCCTCCAGACGAACCTTAATGAAAAACTGTTTTTT. This codes for CASSLQTNLNEKLFF.

This chain joins TRBV7-2 and TRBJ2-7; 13 bases agree with TRBD2. Per the germline V gene, CDR1 is SGHTA and CDR2 is FQGNSA. The V segment lost 5 bases and the J segment 6 bases; nucleotides outside the gene matches: 7. The CDR3 extends over 15 amino acids. The CDR3 protein is CASSPGTSGEGEQYF. In DNA form, the CDR3 reads TGTGCCAGCAGCCCCGGGACTAGCGGGGAGGGCGAGCAGTACTTC. Full variable domain (missing parts from reference TRBV7-2 and TRBJ2-7): GAGVSQSPSNKVTEKGKDVELRCDPISGHTALYWYRQSLGQGLEFLIYFQGNSAPDKSGLPSDRFSAERTGGSVSTLTIQRTQQEDSAVYLCASSPGTSGEGEQYFGPGTRLTVT.

This clonotype occurred many times. The rearrangement uses TRBV7-9 and TRBJ2-5; D gene uncertain. Trimming stripped 4 bases from V and 5 bases from J, with 11 bases between. The CDR3 loop spans 13 amino acids. Germline V lookup: CDR1 SEHNR, CDR2 FQNEAQ (reference sequence). CDR3 coding DNA: TGTGCCAGCAGCTCCGCTGACCGTGAGACCCAGTACTTC. Translating it yields CASSSADRETQYF.

J is TRBJ1-2 and V is TRBV5-1; the D gene is possibly TRBD1 (6 bases). This CDR3 comprises 16 residues. Germline values: CDR1 SGHRS, CDR2 YFSETQ. With 3 bases removed from V and 3 bases from J, the gap between germline ends came to 18 bases. The CDR3 coding sequence is TGCGCCAGCAGCTCAATGGACAGCGGCACCGACTATGGCTACACCTTC. This translates into CASSSMDSGTDYGYTF.

This chain links TRBV5-1 with TRBJ2-1; D not certain. The CDR3 is 11 amino acids. The germline gives CDR1 SGHRS, CDR2 YFSETQ. With 4 bases removed from V and 5 bases from J, the gap between germline ends came to 4 bases. The CDR3 loop reads CASSGDNEQFF. The CDR3 region has the DNA TGCGCCAGCAGCGGGGACAATGAGCAGTTCTTC.

This clonotype has only a few counts. The chain links TRBV3-1 to TRBJ2-4; D gene uncertain. Trimming took off 4 bases at V and 0 bases at J, with 10 bases between the two ends. CDR1 and CDR2 from the germline V gene are LGHDT and YNNKEL (reference sequence). The CDR3 has 15 residues. The CDR3 loop reads CASSRSMLAKNIQYF. CDR3 nucleotides: TGTGCCAGCAGCCGGAGCATGCTAGCCAAAAACATTCAGTACTTC.

This clonotype was detected a few times. The rearrangement links TRBV4-2 to TRBJ1-4, with 9 bases identical to TRBD1. CDR1 LGHNA and CDR2 YNFKEQ come from the germline V gene. This CDR3 is 17 amino acids long. V lost 3 bases to trimming and J lost 5 bases; unmatched junction nucleotides: 10. CDR3 sequence: CASSQLPGQGGNEKLFF. CDR3 nucleotide sequence: TGTGCCAGCAGCCAGCTCCCGGGACAGGGAGGGAATGAAAAACTGTTTTTT.

Turning to this clonotype: An end of the junction differs from the germline gene, which may be a read error. The chain is built from TRBV11-2 and TRBJ2-5; D unresolved. CDR1 and CDR2 from the germline V gene are SGHAT and FQNNGV. The CDR3 contains 12 residues. Here the CDR3 DNA reads TGTGCCAGCAGCATCCCCCAAGGGACCCAGTACTTC. Residues: CASSIPQGTQYF.

The chain links TRBV27 to TRBJ2-1, with TRBD2 matching over 8 bases. Germline CDR1 and CDR2: MNHEY and SMNVEV (reference sequence). V shed 2 bases, J shed 4 bases, and the junction held 4 bases outside the gene matches. CDR3 size: 15 residues. The CDR3 sequence is CASSLAGGLYNEQFF. The CDR3 DNA reads TGTGCCAGCAGTTTAGCGGGGGGTCTTTACAATGAGCAGTTCTTC.

This clonotype was counted a few times. The J gene is TRBJ1-2, the V gene TRBV7-2; TRBD1 matches at 7 bases. CDR3 length equals 13 residues. Per the germline V gene, CDR1 is SGHTA and CDR2 is FQGNSA. Trimming took 6 bases from V and 6 from J; bases not matched to a gene: 7. CDR3 DNA: TGTGCCAGCAGTCCAAGACAGGGTCATGGCTACACCTTC. This sequence encodes CASSPRQGHGYTF.

This clonotype occurred a few times. CDR3 sequence reads: CASSTGDRETYEQYF. The DNA for the CDR3 is TGTGCCAGTAGTACAGGGGACAGGGAAACCTACGAGCAGTACTTC. The rearrangement uses TRBV19 and TRBJ2-7, with 9 bases that match TRBD1. V lost 4 bases to trimming and J lost 2 bases; unmatched junction nucleotides: 6. Germline CDR1 LNHDA, CDR2 SQIVND (reference sequence). The CDR3 has 15 residues.

This clonotype was observed many times. The chain is built from TRBV20-1 and TRBJ1-4, with a weak D call TRBD1 (6 bases). Germline CDR1 and CDR2: DFQATT and SNEGSKA (reference sequence). V was clipped by 1 base and J by 5 bases, with 17 bases between them. This CDR3 has 16 residues. The CDR3 coding sequence is TGCAGTGCTAGAGCCCTCGTTTGGACAGTAAATGAAAAACTGTTTTTT. This translates into CSARALVWTVNEKLFF.

This clonotype was recorded at least ten times. The J gene is TRBJ1-1, the V gene TRBV7-8; tentative D call: TRBD1 (5 bases). Deletions cut 5 bases from V and 6 bases from J, with 10 bases between. The CDR3 consists of 12 residues. CDR1 is SGHVS and CDR2 is FQNEAQ in the germline V gene. The CDR3 region is CASSVDRSEAFF. Written as DNA, the CDR3 is TGTGCCAGCAGCGTTGACAGATCTGAAGCTTTCTTT.

In this sample, this clonotype turned up a few times. The chain uses TRBV28 and TRBJ2-7, with TRBD1 identical over 9 bases. V shed 7 bases and J 0 bases; nucleotides not matched to a gene: 10. Per the germline V gene, CDR1 is MDHEN and CDR2 is SYDVKM. The CDR3 has 16 amino acids. CDR3: CASTDGQGSSSYEQYF. The DNA for the CDR3 is TGTGCCAGCACCGATGGACAGGGGTCCAGCTCCTACGAGCAGTACTTC.

This chain links TRBV11-2 with TRBJ2-7, with 7 bases fitting TRBD1. J lost 2 bases, V lost 4 bases, and 5 bases had no gene match. CDR1 and CDR2 (germline): SGHAT, FQNNGV. There are 14 residues in the CDR3. This CDR3 is CASSSRDSAYEQYF. CDR3 nucleotides: TGTGCCAGCAGCTCCCGGGACAGCGCCTACGAGCAGTACTTC.

This clonotype appeared many times. This rearrangement joins TRBV10-3 to TRBJ2-7, with 10 bases aligning to TRBD1. CDR1 and CDR2 (germline): ENHRY, SYGVKD. After removal of 6 bases from V and 4 bases from J, the junction contained 6 bases not matched to a gene. The CDR3 loop spans 14 amino acids. This CDR3 reads CAIRVSGQGYEQYF. The CDR3 nucleotides are TGTGCCATCAGGGTTTCGGGACAGGGGTACGAGCAGTACTTC.

At least ten counts were recorded for this clonotype. The chain links TRBV5-6 to TRBJ2-3; TRBD1 matches at 8 bases. The V gene end was trimmed by 1 base and the J gene end by 4 bases; junction bases not matched to a gene: 14. This CDR3 comprises 18 residues. Germline V gene data show CDR1 as SGHDT and CDR2 as YYEEEE. This CDR3 reads CASSLPVAVDRAADTQYF. The CDR3 region has the DNA TGTGCCAGCAGCTTGCCGGTTGCCGTGGACAGGGCCGCAGATACGCAGTATTTT. The whole variable domain, filled in from reference TRBV5-6 and TRBJ2-3, reads DAGVTQSPTHLIKTRGQQVTLRCSPKSGHDTVSWYQQALGQGPQFIFQYYEEEERQRGNFPDRFSGHQFPNYSSELNVNALLLGDSALYLCASSLPVAVDRAADTQYFGPGTRLTVL.

This clonotype was recorded many times. The chain employs TRBV7-2 and TRBJ2-1, with 7 bases identical to TRBD2. Trimming removed 5 bases from V and 4 bases from J; junction bases left unmatched: 11. The CDR3 length is 16 residues. CDR1 and CDR2 (germline): SGHTA, FQGNSA. CDR3 residues: CASSPPAGVIYNEQFF. The CDR3 DNA reads TGTGCCAGCAGCCCACCGGCGGGGGTCATTTACAATGAGCAGTTCTTC.

This sequence joins TRBV6-1 and TRBJ1-5; D remains unclear. Trimming left V 2 bases short and J 2 bases short, with 7 bases between. The germline CDR1 and CDR2 sequences are MNHNS and SASEGT. This CDR3 has 14 residues. The CDR3, as DNA: TGTGCCAGCAGTGAAAATTCGGGCAATCAGCCCCAGCATTTT. The encoded protein is CASSENSGNQPQHF.

The sample holds a few counts of this clonotype. The chain carries TRBV7-2 and TRBJ1-4; D is unresolved. From germline, CDR1 is SGHTA and CDR2 FQGNSA. The length of the CDR3 is 17 residues. Trimming left V 0 bases short and J 4 bases short, with 15 bases between. Here the CDR3 DNA reads TGTGCCAGCAGCTTAGCCACAGCCGGGCCCCTTAATGAAAAACTGTTTTTT. Translating gives CASSLATAGPLNEKLFF.

For this clonotype: One base away lies a much larger clone, so this may be a sequencing read error. The rearrangement links TRBV29-1 to TRBJ2-7; TRBD1 or TRBD2 may be the D gene (5 bases each). CDR1 and CDR2 from the germline V gene are SQVTM and ANQGSEA. The CDR3 contains 13 residues. With 2 bases removed from V and 2 bases from J, the gap between germline ends came to 10 bases. The CDR3 sequence is CSVETGPPYEQYF. The CDR3 bases are TGCAGCGTTGAAACGGGGCCCCCCTACGAGCAGTACTTC.